This TCR beta chain derives from a study of T cells in tuberculosis. This clone was seen a handful of times. After thawing and overnight rest, PBMC were stained with GMM-loaded CD1B tetramer, viability dye and anti-CD3 for sorting. CD1B tetramers were loaded with Rhodococcus equi-derived C32 glucose monomycolate. There are 10 residues in the CDR3. Repertoires were generated with immunoSEQ multiplex PCR, while TCRdb's copy carries only in-frame clones and drops some. The table has about 88,000 clones, just over 90% seen once. The chain employs TRBV21-1 and TRBJ1-2; no check of the table's D call, TRBD1, against the DNA was made. TRBV21-1 is noted as a pseudogene. Material: CD1b-GMM tetramer-negative cells sorted from PBMCs. The origin of this receptor is an adult woman with latent tuberculosis. CDR3 nucleotides: TGTGCCAGCAGAAGACAGGCCTGCACCTTC. This sequence encodes CASRRQACTF.